The next 21 T cell receptor beta chains were all read from a single sample in a study of T-cell memory formation after mild COVID-19. MiXCR, run by TCRdb on the 5' RACE reads, gives a single entry per CDR3 protein. Of hundreds of thousands of distinct CDR3 sequences in the sample, more than 15% were seen once. The material sequenced was PBMCs or a T cell subset sorted from them (not recorded which). Receptor source: an adult woman who had mild COVID-19 (a few samples of this study predate the infection). Cell type and time point are not known.

DNA of the CDR3: TGTGCCAGCAGAAACGACAGGGAACCCCGACGACAGTACTTC. Translated: CASRNDREPRRQYF. The chain uses TRBV12-3 or TRBV12-4 and TRBJ2-7; 7 nucleotides align to TRBD1. The CDR3 loop spans 14 amino acids. V dropped 6 bases and J dropped 10; count of bases not matched to a gene: 15.

The chain links TRBV25-1 to TRBJ1-2; perhaps TRBD1 as D (6 bases). The CDR3 covers 16 residues. V lost 6 bases and J 3 bases, leaving 20 bases between the germline ends. The germline gives CDR1 MGHDK, CDR2 SYGVNS. The CDR3 nucleotides are TGTGCCAGCAGCAGCTCACGCGGGGGCGCCCACTATGGCTACACCTTC. Translating gives CASSSSRGGAHYGYTF.

The V and J genes are TRBV3-1 and TRBJ2-7; D is undetermined. Trimming cost V 1 base and J 0 bases, with 19 bases left between them. CDR3 size: 18 residues. CDR1 is LGHDT and CDR2 is YNNKEL in the germline V gene (reference sequence). The CDR3 DNA follows: TGTGCCAGCAGCCAAGGGTTAACGGACCGAACCTTCTCCTACGAGCAGTACTTC. This gives the protein CASSQGLTDRTFSYEQYF.

This chain joins TRBV6-5 and TRBJ2-1, with 9 bases aligning to TRBD2. Trimming cost V 2 bases and J 7 bases; bases outside gene matches: 9. The V gene's germline CDR1 is MNHEY and CDR2 SVGAGI. CDR3 length: 16 residues. CDR3 sequence reads: CASSYGGGGAGNEQFF. CDR3 nucleotides: TGTGCCAGCAGTTACGGAGGCGGGGGGGCCGGTAATGAGCAGTTCTTC.

This clonotype was detected only a few times. This chain joins TRBV24-1 and TRBJ2-1; 8 positions agree with TRBD2. The length of the CDR3 is 15 residues. CDR1 and CDR2 (germline): KGHDR, SFDVKD. Germline trimming cut 7 bases from V and 7 bases from J; bases unmatched to any gene: 11. CDR3 bases: TGTGCCACCAGAAAAAGCGGGGGCCCAACGAATGAGCAGTTCTTC. Protein: CATRKSGGPTNEQFF.

This clonotype was observed a handful of times. This chain's CDR3 is CASSLGAGNAYEQYF. In DNA form, the CDR3 reads TGTGCCAGCAGCTTAGGGGCAGGGAACGCCTACGAGCAGTACTTC. The chain joins TRBV7-6 to TRBJ2-7; TRBD1 might be the D (5 bases). Trimming shortened V by 1 base and J by 2 bases, and 12 bases separated the two germline ends. The CDR3 length is 15 residues. Germline values: CDR1 SGHVS, CDR2 FNYEAQ. Full variable domain (outside the CDR3, taken from reference TRBV7-6 and TRBJ2-7): GAGVSQSPRYKVTKRGQDVALRCDPISGHVSLYWYRQALGQGPEFLTYFNYEAQQDKSGLPNDRFSAERPEGSISTLTIQRTEQRDSAMYRCASSLGAGNAYEQYFGPGTRLTVT.

This clonotype was seen a few times. V and J are TRBV7-3 and TRBJ2-1; TRBD1 agrees at 8 bases. V was clipped by 4 bases and J by 6 bases; unmatched bases: 2. The CDR3 extends over 13 amino acids. The germline V gene has CDR1 SGHTA and CDR2 FQGTGA. CDR3 in amino acids: CASSSGQGNEQFF. CDR3 in DNA: TGTGCCAGCAGCTCCGGACAGGGCAATGAGCAGTTCTTC.

This clonotype was seen only a few times. V is TRBV7-9 and J is TRBJ1-4; D remains unclear. V lost 1 base to trimming and J lost 7 bases, with 10 bases between them. The CDR3 contains 14 residues. CDR1 is SEHNR, CDR2 FQNEAQ, per germline (reference sequence). CDR3 in amino acids: CASSLDSSREKLFF. For the CDR3, the DNA is TGTGCCAGCAGCTTAGACAGTTCACGTGAAAAACTGTTTTTT.

V gene TRBV20-1 combines with J gene TRBJ1-1; perhaps TRBD1 as D (5 bases). CDR3 length: 15 amino acids. From germline, CDR1 is DFQATT and CDR2 SNEGSKA (reference sequence). Trimming took off 1 base at V and 1 base at J, with 13 bases between the two ends. Written as DNA, the CDR3 is TGCAGTGCTAGAGTCCGATTAGGGACGAACACTGAAGCTTTCTTT. Residues: CSARVRLGTNTEAFF.

The chain couples TRBV19 to TRBJ2-3; 7 bases agree with TRBD2. This CDR3 is built from 14 residues. Germline V gene data show CDR1 as LNHDA and CDR2 as SQIVND (reference sequence). The J segment lost 2 bases and the V segment lost 5 bases, leaving 4 bases of the junction unmatched. CDR3 bases: TGTGCCAGTAGTTACCTAGCGGTCACAGATACGCAGTATTTT. The encoded protein is CASSYLAVTDTQYF.

The chain couples TRBV3-1 to TRBJ1-1, with no clear D. Trimming shortened V by 1 base and J by 0 bases, and 9 bases separated the two germline ends. The CDR3 runs to 15 residues. The germline CDR1 and CDR2 sequences are LGHDT and YNNKEL (reference sequence). CDR3 loop: CASSQAAVLNTEAFF. The DNA of the CDR3 is TGTGCCAGCAGCCAAGCGGCAGTATTGAACACTGAAGCTTTCTTT.

Relative to its sample, this clonotype is medium-sized. V usage is TRBV5-4 and J usage is TRBJ2-7; TRBD2 matches at 13 bases. The CDR3 runs 13 residues. Germline V CDR1 and CDR2: SGHNT, YYREEE (reference sequence). V trimming: 10 bases; J trimming: 6 bases; junction bases outside the gene matches: 7. For the CDR3, the DNA is TGTGCCTCCGGGACTAGCGGGACGATCGAGCAGTACTTC. Translated, it gives CASGTSGTIEQYF. The full variable domain, its missing parts supplied by reference TRBV5-4 and TRBJ2-7, is ETGVTQSPTHLIKTRGQQVTLRCSSQSGHNTVSWYQQALGQGPQFIFQYYREEENGRGNFPPRFSGLQFPNYSSELNVNALELDDSALYLCASGTSGTIEQYFGPGTRLTVT.

The genes are TRBV3-1 and TRBJ2-5; 14 bases line up with TRBD2. CDR3 length: 16 amino acids. The V gene end was trimmed by 5 bases and the J gene end by 5 bases; junction bases not matched to a gene: 7. Germline V gene data show CDR1 as LGHDT and CDR2 as YNNKEL (reference sequence). Here the CDR3 reads CASSVGTSGSGETQYF. The DNA of the CDR3 is TGTGCCAGCAGCGTCGGGACTAGCGGGAGTGGTGAGACCCAGTACTTC.

The chain has TRBV7-8 and TRBJ2-7; perhaps TRBD1 as D (6 bases). CDR1 SGHVS and CDR2 FQNEAQ come from the germline V gene. The CDR3 length is 15 residues. V was shortened by 3 bases and J by 6 bases, with 18 bases between the two germline ends. CDR3 protein: CASSFSQAGASEQYF. In DNA form, the CDR3 reads TGTGCCAGCAGCTTCTCCCAGGCAGGGGCTAGCGAGCAGTACTTC.

The V gene is TRBV10-3, the J gene TRBJ1-5; TRBD1 matches at 9 bases. Trimming at V came to 3 bases and at J to 1 base, leaving 4 bases not matched to a gene. CDR1 and CDR2 from the germline V gene are ENHRY and SYGVKD. This CDR3 has 16 amino acids. CDR3 protein: CAISETGGASNQPQHF. CDR3 DNA: TGTGCCATCAGTGAAACAGGGGGCGCGAGCAATCAGCCCCAGCATTTT.

Only a few counts were recorded for this clonotype. The chain carries TRBV7-9 and TRBJ2-1; possible D gene TRBD1, 5 bases. Trimming shortened V by 5 bases and J by 10 bases, and 9 bases separated the two germline ends. This CDR3 comprises 11 residues. Germline loops: CDR1 SEHNR, CDR2 FQNEAQ (reference sequence). CDR3 in amino acids: CASSPRQEQFF. DNA of the CDR3: TGTGCCAGCAGCCCAAGACAGGAGCAGTTCTTC.

In its sample, this clonotype was seen a few times. The V and J genes are TRBV7-9 and TRBJ2-3; D gene unclear. The V and J ends lost 1 base and 4 bases respectively, with 9 bases between them. Germline CDR1 reads SEHNR; CDR2 reads FQNEAQ (reference sequence). The CDR3 runs 14 residues. CDR3 amino acids: CASSLGGSPDTQYF. For the CDR3, the DNA is TGTGCCAGCAGCTTAGGGGGTAGCCCAGATACGCAGTATTTT.

The J gene is TRBJ2-3, the V gene TRBV7-3; the D gene is possibly TRBD2 (6 bases). Germline V lookup: CDR1 SGHTA, CDR2 FQGTGA. The CDR3 contains 15 residues. Between the trimmed V and J ends, which lost 5 bases and 1 base, there was a span of 13 bases. CDR3 sequence (DNA): TGTGCCAGCAGCCCGTGGGGGACTGGCACAGATACGCAGTATTTT. It encodes CASSPWGTGTDTQYF.

This clonotype was recorded at least ten times. The V and J genes are TRBV6-1 and TRBJ2-3; 8 nucleotides line up with TRBD2. V shed 2 bases and J 6 bases; nucleotides not matched to a gene: 10. Germline assignment: CDR1 MNHNS and CDR2 SASEGT. This CDR3 is 16 amino acids long. The CDR3 bases are TGTGCCAGCAGTGAAAATGGGGCTAGCGGGTGGGATACGCAGTATTTT. Translation: CASSENGASGWDTQYF.

This sequence joins TRBV2 and TRBJ2-1; 7 positions agree with TRBD2. Germline CDR1 SNHLY, CDR2 FYNNEI. Trimming at V came to 7 bases and at J to 3 bases, leaving 12 bases not matched to a gene. The CDR3 loop spans 16 amino acids. Here the CDR3 DNA reads TGTGCCAGCACCCCGGAGGGGCGGGGGATCTACAATGAGCAGTTCTTC. It translates to CASTPEGRGIYNEQFF. Full variable domain (rest looked up from reference TRBV2 and TRBJ2-1): EPEVTQTPSHQVTQMGQEVILRCVPISNHLYFYWYRQILGQKVEFLVSFYNNEISEKSEIFDDQFSVERPDGSNFTLKIRSTKLEDSAMYFCASTPEGRGIYNEQFFGPGTRLTVL.

V is TRBV27 and J is TRBJ1-1, with 8 bases identical to TRBD1. This CDR3 region has 14 residues. Germline CDR1 MNHEY, CDR2 SMNVEV (reference sequence). V lost 6 bases, J lost 4 bases, and 7 bases stayed unmatched. In DNA form, the CDR3 reads TGTGCCAGCAGGTTACAGGGGGTGGGCACTGAAGCTTTCTTT. It translates to CASRLQGVGTEAFF.